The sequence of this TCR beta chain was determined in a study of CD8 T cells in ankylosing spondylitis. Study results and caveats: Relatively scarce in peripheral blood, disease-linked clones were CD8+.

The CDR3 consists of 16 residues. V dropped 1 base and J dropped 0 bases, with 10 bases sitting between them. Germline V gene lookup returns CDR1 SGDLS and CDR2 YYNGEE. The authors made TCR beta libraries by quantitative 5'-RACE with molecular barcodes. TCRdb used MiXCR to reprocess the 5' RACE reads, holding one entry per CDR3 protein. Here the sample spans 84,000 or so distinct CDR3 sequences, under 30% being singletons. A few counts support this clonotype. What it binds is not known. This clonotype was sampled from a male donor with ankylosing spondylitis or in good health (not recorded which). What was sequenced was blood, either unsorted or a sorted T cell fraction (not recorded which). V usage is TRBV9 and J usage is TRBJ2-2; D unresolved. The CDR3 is CASSVMVSTNTGELFF. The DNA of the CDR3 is TGTGCCAGCAGCGTAATGGTTTCCACGAACACCGGGGAGCTGTTTTTT.